The 22 T cell receptor beta chains given below trace back to one sample, sequenced in a study of blood T cell repertoires in COVID-19. Using immunoSEQ multiplex PCR, the repertoire was profiled, and TCRdb retains in-frame clones only, with some absent. The sample carries roughly 97,000 clones, 87% recorded once. The specimen sequenced was peripheral blood. These receptors were collected from a man aged 50 or older with acute or convalescent COVID-19.

The gene calls are TRBV13 and TRBJ2-1; D is possibly TRBD1 (6 bases). The CDR3 is 14 amino acids. V was cut by 4 bases and J by 7 bases, with 14 bases left in between. The germline gives CDR1 PRHDT, CDR2 FYEKMQ (reference sequence). This chain's CDR3 is CASSSPLQGNEQFF. The DNA of the CDR3 is TGTGCCAGCAGCTCACCTTTACAGGGTAATGAGCAGTTCTTC.

V is TRBV2 and J is TRBJ1-4; D possibly corresponds to TRBD1 (5 bases). The CDR3 runs to 12 residues. The germline V gene has CDR1 SNHLY and CDR2 FYNNEI. V lost 5 bases, J lost 8 bases, and 9 bases lay in between. The CDR3: CASSSGREKLFF. CDR3 DNA: TGTGCCAGCAGTTCAGGGAGGGAAAAACTGTTTTTT.

This chain links TRBV3-1 (or the pseudogene TRBV3-2) with TRBJ1-5; unclear D gene. The length of the CDR3 is 15 residues. The germline CDR1 and CDR2 sequences are LGHDT and YNNKEL (reference sequence). V was cut by 1 base and J by 0 bases, with 7 bases left in between. CDR3 residues: CASSQGLNSNQPQHF. The DNA of the CDR3 is TGTGCCAGCAGCCAAGGACTTAATAGCAATCAGCCCCAGCATTTT.

The chain combines TRBV24-1 with TRBJ1-5, with 7 positions matching TRBD1. V was clipped by 3 bases and J by 6 bases; unmatched bases: 10. This CDR3 region has 16 residues. Germline CDR1 KGHDR, CDR2 SFDVKD. The DNA of the CDR3 is TGTGCCACCAGTGATGCAACAGGGGAAGGCCGTCAGCCCCAGCATTTT. Its protein is CATSDATGEGRQPQHF.

The rearrangement uses TRBV6-5 and TRBJ2-2; D might be TRBD2 (5 bases). CDR1 MNHEY and CDR2 SVGAGI come from the germline V gene. V was cut by 7 bases and J by 6 bases, with 18 bases left in between. This CDR3 has 15 amino acids. The CDR3 spells CASKTTPGGAGELFF. The CDR3 nucleotides read TGTGCCAGCAAAACAACCCCCGGAGGCGCCGGGGAGCTGTTTTTT.

The J gene is TRBJ1-6, the V gene TRBV5-1; possibly TRBD1 for D (5 bases). The CDR3 totals 14 residues. Germline V gene data show CDR1 as SGHRS and CDR2 as YFSETQ. Trimming left V 0 bases short and J 10 bases short, with 11 bases between. CDR3 bases: TGCGCCAGCAGCTTGGACGGGGGGAGCTCACCCCTCCACTTT. Its translation is CASSLDGGSSPLHF.

V and J are TRBV12-3 or TRBV12-4 and TRBJ2-5, with a tentative D call TRBD1 (5 bases). This CDR3 has 13 residues. V shed 7 bases and J shed 1 base, with 10 bases lying between them. This CDR3 reads CASTQGSQETQYF. CDR3 in DNA: TGTGCCAGCACCCAGGGCTCCCAAGAGACCCAGTACTTC.

This clone appeared once. The V gene is TRBV11-1, the J gene TRBJ2-7; D gene uncertain. Germline lookup yields CDR1 SGHAT and CDR2 FQDESV (reference sequence). Trimming took off 3 bases at V and 5 bases at J, with 11 bases between the two ends. The CDR3 is 13 amino acids. The CDR3 DNA reads TGTGCCAGCAGCTTTTTTCGAGGTAACGAGCAGTACTTC. Its translation is CASSFFRGNEQYF.

The V call is TRBV19, the J call TRBJ2-1; 10 bases map to TRBD2. Germline lookup yields CDR1 LNHDA and CDR2 SQIVND (reference sequence). The V gene end was trimmed by 5 bases and the J gene end by 2 bases; junction bases not matched to a gene: 6. The CDR3 has 16 amino acids. This CDR3 is CASSSASGRTYNEQFF. CDR3 DNA sequence: TGTGCCAGTAGTTCGGCTAGCGGGAGAACCTACAATGAGCAGTTCTTC. The full variable domain, its missing parts supplied by reference TRBV19 and TRBJ2-1, is DGGITQSPKYLFRKEGQNVTLSCEQNLNHDAMYWYRQDPGQGLRLIYYSQIVNDFQKGDIAEGYSVSREKKESFPLTVTSAQKNPTAFYLCASSSASGRTYNEQFFGPGTRLTVL.

The chain couples TRBV6-5 to TRBJ2-1; the match to TRBD2 covers 7 bases. The CDR3 is 13 amino acids. CDR1 and CDR2 (germline): MNHEY, SVGAGI. V shed 7 bases and J 7 bases; nucleotides not matched to a gene: 7. CDR3 protein: CASISLAENEQFF. The DNA of the CDR3 is TGTGCCAGCATCAGTCTAGCGGAGAATGAGCAGTTCTTC.

The chain combines TRBV24-1 with TRBJ2-1, with 7 bases lining up with TRBD2. This CDR3 comprises 19 residues. CDR1 and CDR2 from the germline V gene are KGHDR and SFDVKD. The trim removed 1 base at V and 0 bases at J, leaving 11 bases unmatched. Here the CDR3 DNA reads TGTGCCACCAGTGATTTTAAGGGAGGTGGCGGGAGCTCCTACAATGAGCAGTTCTTC. It yields the protein CATSDFKGGGGSSYNEQFF.

The rearrangement joins TRBV28 to TRBJ2-3; tentative D call: TRBD2 (6 bases). Per the germline V gene, CDR1 is MDHEN and CDR2 is SYDVKM. The ends were cut back, 6 bases at V and 1 base at J, with 26 bases in the middle. The CDR3 contains 19 residues. CDR3: CASSSTPAGRGRGTDTQYF. In DNA, the CDR3 is TGTGCCAGCAGCTCCACCCCGGCGGGGAGAGGTCGGGGCACAGATACGCAGTATTTT. The full variable domain, with the rest looked up from reference TRBV28 and TRBJ2-3, is DVKVTQSSRYLVKRTGEKVFLECVQDMDHENMFWYRQDPGLGLRLIYFSYDVKMKEKGDIPEGYSVSREKKERFSLILESASTNQTSMYLCASSSTPAGRGRGTDTQYFGPGTRLTVL.

This rearrangement joins TRBV9 to TRBJ2-7; tentatively, D is TRBD1 (6 bases). Germline CDR1 is SGDLS and CDR2 is YYNGEE. The CDR3 is 14 residues long. Trimming stripped 0 bases from V and 4 bases from J, with 11 bases between. The chain's CDR3 is CASSVGDTGYEQYF. The CDR3 DNA sequence: TGTGCCAGCAGCGTAGGGGACACAGGTTACGAGCAGTACTTC.

The chain combines TRBV28 with TRBJ2-6, with D possibly TRBD2 on 6 matching bases. CDR1 MDHEN and CDR2 SYDVKM come from the germline V gene. Trimming shortened V by 2 bases and J by 0 bases, and 14 bases separated the two germline ends. There are 18 residues in the CDR3. CDR3 amino acids: CASSLNGLASSGANVLTF. CDR3 bases: TGTGCCAGCAGTTTAAACGGGCTAGCGTCCTCTGGGGCCAACGTCCTGACTTTC.

The chain joins TRBV6-1 to TRBJ2-5; TRBD1 is a possible D gene (6 bases). Trimming cost V 2 bases and J 0 bases, with 19 bases left between them. The V gene's germline CDR1 is MNHNS and CDR2 SASEGT. The CDR3 has 18 residues. CDR3 sequence: CASSESLGTGFHQETQYF. The CDR3 nucleotides are TGTGCCAGCAGTGAATCCCTGGGTACAGGGTTCCACCAAGAGACCCAGTACTTC.

The chain recombines TRBV5-1 with TRBJ1-1; TRBD1 matches 7 bases. This CDR3 spans 14 amino acids. Per germline, CDR1 SGHRS and CDR2 YFSETQ. V lost 4 bases, J lost 1 base, and 4 bases stayed unmatched. The CDR3 DNA sequence: TGCGCCAGCAGCAGGGGACAGTCGAACACTGAAGCTTTCTTT. Translated: CASSRGQSNTEAFF.

The chain links TRBV2 to TRBJ2-6; D is perhaps TRBD1 (6 bases). Between the trimmed V and J ends, which lost 6 bases and 0 bases, there was a span of 15 bases. This CDR3 has 17 amino acids. In germline, CDR1 is SNHLY, CDR2 FYNNEI. CDR3 DNA sequence: TGTGCCAGCAGGCCCGGGACATTGTTCTCTGGGGCCAACGTCCTGACTTTC. Its protein is CASRPGTLFSGANVLTF. Full variable domain (rest looked up from reference TRBV2 and TRBJ2-6): EPEVTQTPSHQVTQMGQEVILRCVPISNHLYFYWYRQILGQKVEFLVSFYNNEISEKSEIFDDQFSVERPDGSNFTLKIRSTKLEDSAMYFCASRPGTLFSGANVLTFGAGSRLTVL.

The CDR3 nucleotides read TGTGCCAGCAGCTTGGGCCGGAGACGGGAGAACACTGAAGCTTTCTTT. Residues: CASSLGRRRENTEAFF. The chain recombines TRBV5-4 with TRBJ1-1, with D unresolved. Germline CDR1 SGHNT, CDR2 YYREEE (reference sequence). CDR3 size: 16 residues. Trimming pared 0 bases from V and 1 base from J, leaving 13 bases between.

This clone was counted only a few times. The rearrangement joins TRBV7-9 to TRBJ2-3, with 8 bases matching TRBD1. Germline-derived CDR1 and CDR2 are SEHNR and FQNEAQ (reference sequence). V lost 5 bases to trimming and J lost 0 bases; unmatched junction nucleotides: 4. CDR3 length equals 15 residues. The CDR3 coding sequence is TGTGCCAGCAGCCCCGGGACAGGTAGCACAGATACGCAGTATTTT. Protein: CASSPGTGSTDTQYF.

V usage is TRBV5-1 and J usage is TRBJ2-1; 8 nucleotides align to TRBD2. Germline CDR1 is SGHRS and CDR2 is YFSETQ. Losses at the gene ends were 6 bases for V and 9 bases for J; bases not matched to a gene: 11. The CDR3 runs 14 residues. The CDR3 sequence: CASTRGGPSSEQFF. CDR3 DNA: TGCGCCAGCACCCGGGGGGGCCCAAGTAGTGAGCAGTTCTTC.

This clone was detected once. The rearrangement uses TRBV12-3 or TRBV12-4 and TRBJ2-7; possibly TRBD1 for D (6 bases). The CDR3 totals 13 residues. V was shortened by 3 bases and J by 9 bases, with 15 bases between the two germline ends. CDR3 amino acids: CASSFRTAGGQYF. The CDR3 DNA is TGTGCCAGCAGTTTCCGGACAGCTGGTGGGCAGTACTTC.

The chain links TRBV28 to TRBJ2-2; TRBD1 is a possible D gene (5 bases). This CDR3 has 15 residues. Germline lookup yields CDR1 MDHEN and CDR2 SYDVKM. Trimming cost V 5 bases and J 2 bases, with 12 bases left between them. Here the CDR3 DNA reads TGTGCCAGCAGTCCCCTGGACATAAACACCGGGGAGCTGTTTTTT. Translating it yields CASSPLDINTGELFF.